Each of the 29 T cell receptor beta chains below was sequenced from the same sample in a study of beta chain features in type 1 diabetes. Findings of the study overall: Type 1 diabetes patients showed a moderate but significant shortening of TCRB CDR3s in all four CD4+ subsets.

The whole isolated RNA underwent reverse transcription, so sequencing captured expressed TCRB transcripts. Sequencing was performed with immunoSEQ multiplex PCR; in TCRdb, only in-frame clones are kept and a portion is missing. The table records around 250,000 clones, more than 11% of them present only once. These receptors' targets are unknown. Sequencing was carried out using naive CD4+ T cells from blood. The receptors were sampled from a man aged 30 to 39 with type 1 diabetes.

In its sample, this clone was seen a few times. V gene TRBV19 combines with J gene TRBJ2-5; no clear D. The CDR3 extends over 15 amino acids. CDR1 is LNHDA and CDR2 is SQIVND in the germline V gene (reference sequence). Trimming pared 6 bases from V and 4 bases from J, leaving 18 bases between. CDR3 DNA sequence: TGTGCCAGTAGACCGACAAGGCGAGATGGAGAGACCCAGTACTTC. Its translation is CASRPTRRDGETQYF.

The table lists this clone with a few counts. In DNA form, the CDR3 reads TGTGCCAGCAGCGTAGCTCCGGACAGCATCTCCTACAATGAGCAGTTCTTC. Translation: CASSVAPDSISYNEQFF. The chain couples TRBV9 to TRBJ2-1; perhaps TRBD1 as D (6 bases). The CDR3 sequence is 17 residues long. Germline V CDR1 and CDR2: SGDLS, YYNGEE. Between the trimmed V and J ends, which lost 0 bases and 0 bases, there was a span of 13 bases.

This clone has only a few counts. The V gene is TRBV7-2, the J gene TRBJ2-3, with a possible D match to TRBD2 (6 bases). This CDR3 spans 16 amino acids. CDR1 is SGHTA, CDR2 FQGNSA, per germline. Trimming stripped 0 bases from V and 1 base from J, with 11 bases between. CDR3 loop: CASSLASGTRTDTQYF. The CDR3 DNA sequence: TGTGCCAGCAGCTTAGCTTCCGGGACTCGCACAGATACGCAGTATTTT.

This clone was seen a few times. V gene TRBV5-4 combines with J gene TRBJ2-1; TRBD2 matches at 9 bases. Germline CDR1 is SGHNT and CDR2 is YYREEE (reference sequence). V lost 5 bases and J lost 4; bases outside the gene matches: 7. The CDR3 sequence is 15 residues long. This CDR3 is CASRSTSGDYNEQFF. The CDR3 nucleotides read TGTGCCAGCAGGTCGACTAGCGGAGATTACAATGAGCAGTTCTTC.

The gene calls are TRBV7-6 and TRBJ1-1; D is possibly TRBD1 (5 bases). Trimming removed 1 base at V and 1 base at J, with 7 bases between. The CDR3 runs to 14 residues. CDR1 SGHVS and CDR2 FNYEAQ come from the germline V gene. The CDR3 loop is CASSLGDRNTEAFF. In nucleotides, the CDR3 is TGTGCCAGCAGCTTAGGAGACAGGAACACTGAAGCTTTCTTT.

This clone has just a few counts. The chain joins TRBV7-2 to TRBJ2-1, with 12 bases aligning to TRBD1. This CDR3 comprises 15 residues. The germline CDR1 and CDR2 sequences are SGHTA and FQGNSA. The V segment lost 3 bases and the J segment 7 bases; nucleotides outside the gene matches: 4. As DNA, the CDR3 is TGTGCCAGCAGCTTTGGGGGACAGGGGGCTAATGAGCAGTTCTTC. It yields the protein CASSFGGQGANEQFF.

This clone occurred a few times. The genes are TRBV19 and TRBJ1-2; 10 positions match TRBD1. The CDR3 covers 16 residues. Germline assignment: CDR1 LNHDA and CDR2 SQIVND (reference sequence). J gave up 4 bases and V 4 bases, and 9 bases lay outside the gene matches. The CDR3 DNA reads TGTGCCAGTAGTAGAGCCGGGACAGGGGTCGGCTATGGCTACACCTTC. Translation gives CASSRAGTGVGYGYTF.

V and J are TRBV7-2 and TRBJ2-3, with 11 bases aligning to TRBD2. This CDR3 contains 17 residues. The V segment lost 2 bases and the J segment 6 bases; nucleotides outside the gene matches: 10. Germline V gives CDR1 SGHTA, CDR2 FQGNSA. CDR3 coding DNA: TGTGCCAGCAGCTTACAACTAGCGGGAGCCCTCGCGGATACGCAGTATTTT. This codes for CASSLQLAGALADTQYF.

The DNA of the CDR3 is TGTGCCAGCAGTTACTCGGGCAACCAAGAGACCCAGTACTTC. Its translation is CASSYSGNQETQYF. J is TRBJ2-5 and V is TRBV6-5, with D hard to call. The CDR3 contains 14 residues. The germline V gene has CDR1 MNHEY and CDR2 SVGAGI. Trimming shortened V by 0 bases and J by 0 bases, and 5 bases separated the two germline ends.

The chain links TRBV7-6 to TRBJ1-2; TRBD1 might be the D (5 bases). The CDR3 has 13 amino acids. From germline, CDR1 is SGHVS and CDR2 FNYEAQ. The V gene lost 5 bases and the J gene lost 2 bases, with 9 bases spanning the gap. The chain's CDR3 is CASSQSGNYGYTF. DNA for the CDR3: TGTGCCAGCAGCCAGTCAGGGAACTATGGCTACACCTTC.

This clone was recorded a few times. This chain joins TRBV5-1 and TRBJ1-6; D is possibly TRBD1 (5 bases). This CDR3 spans 14 amino acids. Germline V gene lookup returns CDR1 SGHRS and CDR2 YFSETQ. V was trimmed by 0 bases and J by 8 bases, leaving 9 bases between them. The CDR3 is CASSLAGFDSPLHF. CDR3 nucleotide sequence: TGCGCCAGCAGCTTGGCAGGGTTTGATTCACCCCTCCACTTT.

This clone was observed a few times. J is TRBJ1-5 and V is TRBV9; D gene unclear. Trimming removed 4 bases at V and 7 bases at J, with 15 bases between. CDR3 length: 14 residues. The germline CDR1 and CDR2 sequences are SGDLS and YYNGEE. The CDR3 loop reads CASSPRGLDQPQHF. The DNA of the CDR3 is TGTGCCAGCAGCCCCCGGGGTTTAGACCAGCCCCAGCATTTT.

This chain uses TRBV25-1 with TRBJ1-2; 8 bases match TRBD1. The V and J ends lost 6 bases and 8 bases, in that order; junction bases with no gene match: 5. Germline-derived CDR1 and CDR2 are MGHDK and SYGVNS. This CDR3 is built from 12 residues. This chain's CDR3 is CASRAGGRGYTF. The CDR3 DNA is TGTGCCAGCAGAGCAGGGGGCAGGGGCTACACCTTC.

This clone was seen more than once but under ten times. The V call is TRBV11-2, the J call TRBJ1-2; 9 nucleotides align to TRBD1. Trimming cost V 5 bases and J 2 bases; bases outside gene matches: 6. The CDR3 length is 15 residues. Germline CDR1 is SGHAT and CDR2 is FQNNGV. The CDR3 spells CASSPGTGSNYGYTF. In DNA form, the CDR3 reads TGTGCCAGCAGCCCAGGGACAGGGAGCAACTATGGCTACACCTTC. Based on the CDR3 plus reference TRBV11-2 and TRBJ1-2, the full variable domain is EAGVAQSPRYKIIEKRQSVAFWCNPISGHATLYWYQQILGQGPKLLIQFQNNGVVDDSQLPKDRFSAERLKGVDSTLKIQPAKLEDSAVYLCASSPGTGSNYGYTFGSGTRLTVV.

This clone came up a few times. The rearrangement uses TRBV30 and TRBJ2-7, with 7 positions matching TRBD1. This CDR3 spans 13 amino acids. The junction had 10 bases not matched to a gene; V was cut back by 2 bases and J by 9 bases. The germline CDR1 and CDR2 sequences are GTSNPN and SVGIG (reference sequence). The CDR3 spells CAWSSRGGSVQYF. As DNA, the CDR3 is TGTGCCTGGAGTTCTCGAGGGGGCTCAGTGCAGTACTTC.

This clone has more than one count but fewer than ten. The chain carries TRBV11-2 and TRBJ2-3; TRBD1 is a possible D gene (6 bases). Trimming stripped 0 bases from V and 8 bases from J, with 12 bases between. This CDR3 comprises 14 residues. Germline V gives CDR1 SGHAT, CDR2 FQNNGV. In DNA form, the CDR3 reads TGTGCCAGCAGCTTAGATCTCCCACAGGGTACGCAGTATTTT. The encoded protein is CASSLDLPQGTQYF. The entire variable domain, with the rest obtained from reference TRBV11-2 and TRBJ2-3, is as follows: EAGVAQSPRYKIIEKRQSVAFWCNPISGHATLYWYQQILGQGPKLLIQFQNNGVVDDSQLPKDRFSAERLKGVDSTLKIQPAKLEDSAVYLCASSLDLPQGTQYFGPGTRLTVL.

The CDR3 coding sequence is TGTGCCTGGAGTGTACTGGAGGGATACAATGAGCAGTTCTTC. Its translation is CAWSVLEGYNEQFF. This chain links TRBV30 with TRBJ2-1; TRBD2 might be the D (6 bases). Germline V CDR1 and CDR2: GTSNPN, SVGIG (reference sequence). V was pared by 0 bases and J by 4 bases, with 10 bases between. The CDR3 runs to 14 residues.

This clone was seen a handful of times. The V call is TRBV11-2, the J call TRBJ1-4; 7 nucleotides line up with TRBD1. Trimming removed 1 base from V and 7 bases from J; junction bases left unmatched: 6. Germline CDR1 is SGHAT and CDR2 is FQNNGV. The CDR3 is 15 amino acids. CDR3 protein: CASSLGKGGSEKLFF. The CDR3 DNA follows: TGTGCCAGCAGCTTAGGCAAAGGGGGCAGTGAAAAACTGTTTTTT.

The chain combines TRBV11-2 with TRBJ2-7; 8 nucleotides line up with TRBD2. The germline V gene encodes CDR1 SGHAT and CDR2 FQNNGV. V was pared by 5 bases and J by 0 bases, with 6 bases of the junction left unmatched. The CDR3 contains 15 residues. CDR3 in DNA: TGTGCCAGCAGCCTTAGCGGGACACTCTCCTACGAGCAGTACTTC. Translating it yields CASSLSGTLSYEQYF. Full variable domain (remainder filled in from reference TRBV11-2 and TRBJ2-7): EAGVAQSPRYKIIEKRQSVAFWCNPISGHATLYWYQQILGQGPKLLIQFQNNGVVDDSQLPKDRFSAERLKGVDSTLKIQPAKLEDSAVYLCASSLSGTLSYEQYFGPGTRLTVT.

This clone was seen only a few times. The chain joins TRBV2 to TRBJ2-3; 10 bases are shared with TRBD2. Trimming at V came to 10 bases and at J to 4 bases, leaving 8 bases not matched to a gene. The CDR3 covers 14 residues. Germline CDR1 reads SNHLY; CDR2 reads FYNNEI. CDR3 nucleotides: TGTGCCATCACCCTAGCGGGAGTTTCAGATACGCAGTATTTT. This sequence encodes CAITLAGVSDTQYF.

This clone came up a few times. The genes are TRBV19 and TRBJ2-1, with D perhaps TRBD1 (6 bases). CDR3 length: 12 amino acids. Per germline, CDR1 LNHDA and CDR2 SQIVND (reference sequence). Trimming removed 4 bases at V and 7 bases at J, with 8 bases between. CDR3 region: CASSSTGNEQFF. CDR3 DNA: TGTGCCAGTAGTAGCACAGGGAATGAGCAGTTCTTC.

This sequence joins TRBV19 and TRBJ2-1, with 12 bases aligning to TRBD2. The CDR3 spans 15 residues. The germline V gene encodes CDR1 LNHDA and CDR2 SQIVND (reference sequence). V lost 5 bases and J lost 9; bases outside the gene matches: 8. CDR3 protein: CASSPTSGGPSEQFF. As DNA, the CDR3 is TGTGCCAGTAGTCCGACTAGCGGGGGACCGAGTGAGCAGTTCTTC.

V and J are TRBV25-1 and TRBJ2-7, with TRBD2 matching over 8 bases. This CDR3 region has 16 residues. Per the germline V gene, CDR1 is MGHDK and CDR2 is SYGVNS. Losses at the gene ends were 4 bases for V and 0 bases for J; bases not matched to a gene: 8. The CDR3 nucleotides read TGTGCCAGCAGTGTCGGTCGGGAGGGCCTCTCCTACGAGCAGTACTTC. It encodes CASSVGREGLSYEQYF.

Here the CDR3 DNA reads TGTGCCAGCAGCCCGAAAGGGGGTAACACTGAAGCTTTCTTT. Its translation: CASSPKGGNTEAFF. The chain recombines TRBV5-4 with TRBJ1-1; the D gene is possibly TRBD1 (6 bases). V lost 4 bases and J 2 bases, leaving 12 bases between the germline ends. Per germline, CDR1 SGHNT and CDR2 YYREEE (reference sequence). The CDR3 is made up of 14 amino acids.

This chain connects TRBV7-8 to TRBJ2-1; TRBD2 matches at 12 bases. CDR1 and CDR2 from the germline V gene are SGHVS and FQNEAQ. This CDR3 region has 16 residues. Trimming took 4 bases from V and 8 from J; bases not matched to a gene: 9. CDR3 region: CASSSSGRALVHEQFF. CDR3 DNA: TGTGCCAGCAGCTCTAGCGGGAGGGCCTTAGTCCATGAGCAGTTCTTC.

This clone was counted between two and nine times. This chain joins TRBV7-9 and TRBJ2-1; 8 bases match TRBD2. The CDR3 runs 15 residues. Germline V lookup: CDR1 SEHNR, CDR2 FQNEAQ (reference sequence). Losses at the gene ends were 0 bases for V and 4 bases for J; bases not matched to a gene: 2. The chain's CDR3 is CASSLALAEYNEQFF. The CDR3, as DNA: TGTGCCAGCAGCTTAGCACTAGCGGAGTACAATGAGCAGTTCTTC.

In its sample, this clone was seen a few times. The rearrangement joins TRBV2 to TRBJ2-5; D is possibly TRBD2 (5 bases). The CDR3 is 13 amino acids. Trimming pared 3 bases from V and 5 bases from J, leaving 10 bases between. Germline V gene lookup returns CDR1 SNHLY and CDR2 FYNNEI. The CDR3 DNA follows: TGTGCCAGCAGTGAGTCTAGAGGGGAGACCCAGTACTTC. As protein: CASSESRGETQYF.

This clone showed up just once. This chain joins TRBV29-1 and TRBJ1-3; D possibly corresponds to TRBD1 (5 bases). V was clipped by 7 bases and J by 0 bases, with 16 bases between them. The CDR3 has 15 amino acids. CDR1 is SQVTM and CDR2 is ANQGSEA in the germline V gene. DNA of the CDR3: TGCAGCGCCTCAGGAGGGGCGAGCTCTGGAAACACCATATATTTT. Residues: CSASGGASSGNTIYF.

This clone was found a few times. CDR3 DNA sequence: TGTGCCAGCAGCCCGACGTCGGGACAGAACTATGGCTACACCTTC. It specifies CASSPTSGQNYGYTF. The chain has TRBV5-4 and TRBJ1-2, with 7 bases identical to TRBD1. Looked up from germline, CDR1 is SGHNT and CDR2 is YYREEE (reference sequence). V lost 4 bases, J lost 2 bases, and 8 bases stayed unmatched. This CDR3 has 15 residues.